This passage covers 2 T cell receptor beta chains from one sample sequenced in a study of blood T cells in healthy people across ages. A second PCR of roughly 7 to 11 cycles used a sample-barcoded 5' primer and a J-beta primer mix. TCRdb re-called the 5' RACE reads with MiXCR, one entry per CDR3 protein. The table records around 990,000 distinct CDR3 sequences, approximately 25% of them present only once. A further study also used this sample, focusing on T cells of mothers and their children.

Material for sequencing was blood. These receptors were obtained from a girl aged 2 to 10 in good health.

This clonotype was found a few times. The CDR3 sequence is CASGLKGQGGIGTEAFF. The CDR3 coding sequence is TGTGCTAGTGGTTTGAAGGGACAGGGAGGGATTGGCACTGAAGCTTTCTTT. V gene TRBV12-5 combines with J gene TRBJ1-1; the match to TRBD1 covers 9 bases. The CDR3 sequence is 17 residues long. CDR1 and CDR2 (germline): LGHNT, FRNRAP. Germline trimming cut 2 bases from V and 4 bases from J; bases unmatched to any gene: 11.

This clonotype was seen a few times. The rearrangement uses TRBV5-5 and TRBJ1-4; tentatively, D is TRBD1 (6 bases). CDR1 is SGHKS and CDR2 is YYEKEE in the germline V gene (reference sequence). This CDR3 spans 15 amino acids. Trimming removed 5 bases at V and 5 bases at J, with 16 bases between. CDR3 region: CASSLQGNANEKLFF. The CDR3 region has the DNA TGTGCCAGCAGTTTACAGGGAAACGCCAATGAAAAACTGTTTTTT. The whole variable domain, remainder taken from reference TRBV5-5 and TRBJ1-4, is DAGVTQSPTHLIKTRGQQVTLRCSPISGHKSVSWYQQVLGQGPQFIFQYYEKEERGRGNFPDRFSARQFPNYSSELNVNALLLGDSALYLCASSLQGNANEKLFFGSGTQLSVL.